The TCR beta chain described here comes from a study of Ad26.COV2.S vaccination and SARS-CoV-2 variants. Study-level background: Intramuscularly, Ad26.COV2.S was given either once or twice, 56 days apart.

Whole-study findings and limits: The breadth of spike-specific CD8+ and CD4+ T cell responses after vaccination was reportedly substantial.

Per germline, CDR1 LNHDA and CDR2 SQIVND (reference sequence). This CDR3 has 19 amino acids. Trimming took 3 bases from V and 2 from J; bases not matched to a gene: 8. Remarks on this clone: The antigen remains unidentified.

Libraries were prepared by immunoSEQ multiplex PCR; TCRdb keeps only in-frame clonotypes and omits some of them. In the table there are 350,000 to 450,000 clones, 70% to 90% of which are singletons. Treatment specified: about 20 received Ad26.COV2.S at low or high dose, single or two shots; several received placebo; per-sample allocation not given. Repertoires come from day 63 after the first vaccine or placebo injection. As its vector, the vaccine had Ad26, which expressed Wuhan-strain SARS-CoV-2 spike. This sample comprised peripheral blood, obtained in a trial of Ad26.COV2.S vaccine versus placebo. The TCR comes from a person between 18 and 59 years old who received the Ad26.COV2.S COVID-19 vaccine or a placebo. V gene TRBV19 combines with J gene TRBJ2-2, with TRBD2 matching over 14 bases. CDR3 region: CASSIGTSGGAENTGELFF. The CDR3 DNA reads as TGTGCCAGTAGTATCGGGACTAGCGGGGGTGCCGAAAACACCGGGGAGCTGTTTTTT.